One and the same sample provided the 4 T cell receptor beta chains below, sequenced in a study of immune cell composition in non-small cell lung cancer. The method was immunoSEQ multiplex PCR; TCRdb's version includes in-frame clones alone and lacks a portion of them. This sample has thousands of clones, with roughly three quarters found just once. Sequences were obtained from lung tumor tissue. The receptors derive from a human donor with non-small cell lung cancer.

The gene calls are TRBV5-1 and TRBJ1-2, with unresolved D. The V end was cut by 0 bases, the J end by 3 bases, with 12 bases between. The germline gives CDR1 SGHRS, CDR2 YFSETQ. The CDR3 has 15 amino acids. For the CDR3, the DNA is TGCGCCAGCAGCTTGGCTGCCGCGCAGGACTATGGCTACACCTTC. It yields the protein CASSLAAAQDYGYTF.

The chain has TRBV5-1 and TRBJ2-7, with 10 bases that match TRBD1. The J segment lost 2 bases and the V segment lost 2 bases, leaving 4 bases of the junction unmatched. The CDR3 extends over 15 amino acids. In germline, CDR1 is SGHRS, CDR2 YFSETQ. CDR3 sequence reads: CASSFGGQGPYEQYF. The CDR3 coding sequence is TGCGCCAGCAGCTTTGGGGGACAGGGGCCCTACGAGCAGTACTTC.

The gene calls are TRBV7-9 and TRBJ2-1; TRBD2 aligns across 8 bases. This CDR3 spans 16 amino acids. The V segment lost 4 bases and the J segment 8 bases; nucleotides outside the gene matches: 13. Germline lookup yields CDR1 SEHNR and CDR2 FQNEAQ (reference sequence). In DNA, the CDR3 is TGTGCCAGCAGCTGGAGCGGGGGACCCCGCTTTGATGAGCAGTTCTTC. This gives the protein CASSWSGGPRFDEQFF.

This clone was seen once. This sequence joins TRBV2 and TRBJ1-5; 7 bases agree with TRBD1. The CDR3 consists of 15 residues. CDR1 SNHLY and CDR2 FYNNEI come from the germline V gene. The V segment lost 5 bases and the J segment 3 bases; nucleotides outside the gene matches: 7. The CDR3: CASSLGGQYNQPQHF. The CDR3, as DNA: TGTGCCAGCAGTCTGGGGGGACAGTACAATCAGCCCCAGCATTTT. The full variable domain, its missing parts supplied by reference TRBV2 and TRBJ1-5, is EPEVTQTPSHQVTQMGQEVILRCVPISNHLYFYWYRQILGQKVEFLVSFYNNEISEKSEIFDDQFSVERPDGSNFTLKIRSTKLEDSAMYFCASSLGGQYNQPQHFGDGTRLSIL.